This is a list of T cell receptor beta chains from one sample in a study of monozygotic twins with cystic fibrosis. Generated by immunoSEQ multiplex PCR, the TCRdb table keeps only in-frame clones and is missing some. The table shows roughly 10,000 clones, with more than 99% occurring only once. The sample comprised blood. Receptors originate from a man between 18 and 35 years old with cystic fibrosis. Each CDR3 is given with its conserved first and last residue. The D gene is left open where the match is weak. Clone size appears in some rows only: once, few, many, or a class for an expanded clone.

DNA | CDR3 | size | J | D | V
TGTGCCAGCAGTTCCCTCACCTCGGGCTATGGCTACACCTTC | CASSSLTSGYGYTF | NA | TRBJ1-2 | NA | TRBV6-6
TGTGCCTGGAGTCCGGGCTGGGCTGAAAAACTGTTTTTT | CAWSPGWAEKLFF | NA | TRBJ1-4 | NA | TRBV30
TGCAGCGTTGGGGAGGGGGAAAACATTCAGTACTTC | CSVGEGENIQYF | NA | TRBJ2-4 | NA | TRBV29-1
TGTGCCAGCAGTGATCGGGCCACTCACTACGAGCAGTACTTC | CASSDRATHYEQYF | NA | TRBJ2-7 | NA | TRBV2
TGCGCCAGCAGCATGCCAGAGAACACCGGGGAGCTGTTTTTT | CASSMPENTGELFF | NA | TRBJ2-2 | NA | TRBV5-1
TGTGCCAGCAGCCCCCAGGTCGGGGGAGGGCCTGGGGCCAACGTCCTGACTTTC | CASSPQVGGGPGANVLTF | NA | TRBJ2-6 | TRBD2 | TRBV7-9
TGTGCCAGTACCCAAACGGGGAAAGAGACCCAGTACTTC | CASTQTGKETQYF | once | TRBJ2-5 | NA | TRBV19
TGCACCAGCAGTCAACAGGGCCTTTTGGGGCCCCAGCATTTT | CTSSQQGLLGPQHF | once | TRBJ1-5 | NA | TRBV1
TGTGCCAGCAGAGCCTACAGGGGATTGCAGTACTTC | CASRAYRGLQYF | NA | TRBJ2-7 | TRBD1 | TRBV27
TGTGCCAGTAGTATACTAGCGTCCCTTGTTGATACGCAGTATTTT | CASSILASLVDTQYF | NA | TRBJ2-3 | NA | TRBV19
TGTGCTAGTGGTCCCCAATACCCTAATTATGGCGGCGGTGGAGAGGGGGACACAGATACGCAGTATTTT | CASGPQYPNYGGGGEGDTDTQYF | NA | TRBJ2-3 | NA | TRBV12-5
TGTGCCAGCAGGGGGACTAGCGGGAGTGCGAACACCGGGGAGCTGTTTTTT | CASRGTSGSANTGELFF | NA | TRBJ2-2 | TRBD2 | TRBV7-9
TGTGCCAGCAGCTTAGCCGGGCCAGCCGGGGAGCTGTTTTTT | CASSLAGPAGELFF | NA | TRBJ2-2 | NA | TRBV11-3
TGTGCCAGCAGCGTAGCGGCGGACGGATCGGAGCAGTACTTC | CASSVAADGSEQYF | NA | TRBJ2-7 | NA | TRBV9
TGTGCCCGCCCAGGGGGCCTACGTTTTTTT | CARPGGLRFF | NA | TRBJ1-4 | TRBD1 | TRBV9
TGCGCCAGCAGCTTGGAGGCGAACACTGAAGCTTTCTTT | CASSLEANTEAFF | NA | TRBJ1-1 | NA | TRBV5-1
TGTGCCAGCAGCTTCCCAGCGGGAGGTCTCCAAGAGACCCAGTACTTC | CASSFPAGGLQETQYF | NA | TRBJ2-5 | TRBD2 | TRBV5-4